Listed below are T cell receptor beta chains from one sample, sequenced in a study of CD4 T cells in relation to SARS-CoV-2 and coronaviruses. Some clones are missing from TCRdb's copy, which holds only in-frame ones; the method was immunoSEQ multiplex PCR. Among roughly 24,000 clones listed, around four fifths were seen once. Their antigen targets remain unknown. The specimen sequenced was CD4+ T cells from PBMCs, cultured in vitro. Receptor source: a human donor in good health. The CDR3 runs from the conserved cysteine through the conserved F or W. The order of the fields is CDR3 protein, V gene, D gene. The D gene is left open where the match is weak.

CASSPQSGNEAFF	TRBV18	NA
CASSRDRTSETQYF	TRBV7-3	TRBD1
CASSPPGRRANYGYTF	TRBV18	NA
CASSIRGSGSGELFF	TRBV7-2	NA
CASSYSILSAQYF	TRBV6-5	NA
CASSLRAQNEQFF	TRBV5-4	NA
CASGRETAGYTF	TRBV2	NA
CASKNGGSTDTQYF	TRBV28	NA
CASRFVSSGIKEQFF	TRBV19	TRBD2
CASSSRGVGNTIYF	TRBV7-8	NA
CASSRDRGGGYTF	TRBV7-3	TRBD1
CASSHTGVQNSPLHF	TRBV14	TRBD1
CASSLEGRQYF	TRBV5-1	NA
CASSSPGQGNYGYTF	TRBV7-9	TRBD1
CASSEFLRGVEGEQYF	TRBV25-1	TRBD2
CASSESGYNQPQHF	TRBV2	NA
CAWSVVWGDSPLHF	TRBV30	NA
CASSLKGGETQYF	TRBV7-3	TRBD2
CASSRVSETQYF	TRBV3-1/TRBV3-2	NA
CASSPGTESGSYTF	TRBV7-9	NA
CASSRPGQGMKEQYF	TRBV5-4	TRBD1
CASSSPFRGNQPQHF	TRBV6-2/TRBV6-3	NA
CASSVMYPRTYSNQPQHF	TRBV6-1	NA
CATSVAGGPSETQYF	TRBV24-1	TRBD2
CASRGQGGTEAFF	TRBV28	TRBD1
CATSGWDRDSFNNYGYTF	TRBV24-1	TRBD1
CASSPLTPGVGEQYF	TRBV5-1	NA
CASSSIRQILNYGYTF	TRBV7-8	NA
CASRSPGRDRVQETQYF	TRBV5-1	TRBD1
CASSQTSGGQETQYF	TRBV7-2	TRBD1
CSATTGGASNYGYTF	TRBV29-1	TRBD1
CASSDRGTGVSNEQYF	TRBV10-1	TRBD1
CASSVVGQGWIGELFF	TRBV9	TRBD1
CASSIDTPGGGSYNEQFF	TRBV19	TRBD2
CASSVRQGIQPQHF	TRBV6-6	TRBD1
CASSLGGSGVDNSPLHF	TRBV5-1	NA
CASSPVSAQRTQYF	TRBV3-1/TRBV3-2	NA
CASSLNGRKETQYF	TRBV7-3	NA
CASSTTTGASYEQYF	TRBV19	NA
CASSQQREQAYEQYF	TRBV4-2	TRBD2
CASSLAFLPDGVYF	TRBV11-2	NA
CASKVQDNEQFF	TRBV7-9	NA
CASSVEAGGFFTAGEQFF	TRBV9	TRBD2
CASSQGQGGEQYF	TRBV12-3/TRBV12-4	TRBD1
CASSQEARTDTQYF	TRBV4-2	NA
CASSEARAYEQYF	TRBV6-1	NA